Listed below are T cell receptor beta chains from one sample, sequenced in a study of blood T cell repertoires in COVID-19. Method: immunoSEQ multiplex PCR; TCRdb's copy keeps in-frame clones and lacks some. This sample has roughly 90,000 clones, with roughly four fifths found just once. Sequencing was done on a sample of peripheral blood. The receptors here all came from a woman in her sixties or seventies with acute or convalescent COVID-19. Each CDR3 is given with its conserved first and last residue. Fields, in order: clone size, V gene, CDR3 length, J gene, D gene, CDR3 DNA, CDR3 protein. A D gene is named only where the DNA matches it firmly. A clone size is listed for some rows: how often the clone was seen (once, few, many), or a class if it is expanded.

size: once; V: TRBV4-2; length: 17; J: TRBJ2-1; D: TRBD2; DNA: TGTGCCAGCAGCCAATCCCTTGTGGCGGGGGGGAGAAATGAGCAGTTCTTC; CDR3: CASSQSLVAGGRNEQFF
size: .; V: TRBV4-1; length: 16; J: TRBJ1-1; D: .; DNA: TGCGCCAGCAGCCAACAACTAGGTCTGAGGAACACTGAAGCTTTCTTT; CDR3: CASSQQLGLRNTEAFF
size: few; V: TRBV5-1; length: 13; J: TRBJ2-1; D: .; DNA: TGCGCCAGCAGCTTGGACAATGACAATGAGCAGTTCTTC; CDR3: CASSLDNDNEQFF
size: .; V: TRBV27; length: 14; J: TRBJ2-3; D: TRBD1; DNA: TGTGCCAGCAGCCCGGGACAGATGACAGATACGCAGTATTTT; CDR3: CASSPGQMTDTQYF
size: .; V: TRBV7-3; length: 14; J: TRBJ2-3; D: .; DNA: TGTGCCAGCAGCCCTAGAGGGAGCACAGATACGCAGTATTTT; CDR3: CASSPRGSTDTQYF
size: .; V: TRBV19; length: 15; J: TRBJ2-1; D: TRBD2; DNA: TGTGCCAGTAGTATGGGGCTAGCGGGGGAGAATGAGCAGTTCTTC; CDR3: CASSMGLAGENEQFF
size: once; V: TRBV4-1; length: 14; J: TRBJ2-7; D: .; DNA: TGCGCCAGCAGCCAACCGGGACTTTCCTACGAGCAGTACTTC; CDR3: CASSQPGLSYEQYF
size: .; V: TRBV7-9; length: 13; J: TRBJ1-4; D: .; DNA: TGTGCCTGGGGGGGCTCAGGAATCGAAAAACTGTTTTTT; CDR3: CAWGGSGIEKLFF
size: .; V: TRBV10-2; length: 15; J: TRBJ1-5; D: .; DNA: .; CDR3: CASSSSSAGDQPQHF
size: .; V: TRBV16; length: 17; J: TRBJ1-4; D: .; DNA: TGTGCCAGCAGCCAATCGACCCCTCGGAGCCCTCGTGAAAAACTGTTTTTT; CDR3: CASSQSTPRSPREKLFF
size: few; V: TRBV6-5; length: 16; J: TRBJ1-2; D: TRBD1; DNA: TGTGCCAGCAGTTACTCCTCCGGACAGGGCAGATATGGCTACACCTTC; CDR3: CASSYSSGQGRYGYTF
size: .; V: TRBV6-5; length: 15; J: TRBJ1-1; D: .; DNA: TGTGCCAGCACCGAAGGACAGTTTGGGAACACTGAAGCTTTCTTT; CDR3: CASTEGQFGNTEAFF
size: few; V: TRBV18; length: 14; J: TRBJ1-1; D: .; DNA: TGTGCCAGCTCACCTTTCTCAGGGAACACTGAAGCTTTCTTT; CDR3: CASSPFSGNTEAFF
size: once; V: TRBV12-5; length: 14; J: TRBJ2-1; D: .; DNA: TGTGCTAGTGGGGGCCGGAACAGTCTACATGAGCAGTTCTTC; CDR3: CASGGRNSLHEQFF
size: once; V: TRBV7-2; length: 17; J: TRBJ1-2; D: .; DNA: TGTGCCAGCAGCTTAGTTTCAGGGTCGGATTTCGACAATGGCTACACCTTC; CDR3: CASSLVSGSDFDNGYTF
size: .; V: TRBV5-4; length: 13; J: TRBJ1-2; D: TRBD1; DNA: TGTGCCAGCAGCCTGGACAGGGATAGGGGCTACACCTTC; CDR3: CASSLDRDRGYTF
size: .; V: TRBV4-1; length: 13; J: TRBJ1-6; D: .; DNA: TGCGCCAGCAGCCAACCTTATAATTCACCCCTCCACTTT; CDR3: CASSQPYNSPLHF
size: .; V: TRBV9; length: 14; J: TRBJ2-7; D: TRBD2; DNA: TGTGCCAGCAGTTTAGCGGGGGGGCTTGACGAGCAGTACTTC; CDR3: CASSLAGGLDEQYF
size: .; V: TRBV11-3; length: 15; J: TRBJ1-4; D: TRBD1; DNA: TGTGCCAGCAGCCCAGGACAGGGCCGGGATGAAAAACTGTTTTTT; CDR3: CASSPGQGRDEKLFF
size: .; V: TRBV5-1; length: 14; J: TRBJ1-1; D: TRBD1; DNA: TGCGCCAGCAGCCTGGGGACAGAGAACACTGAAGCTTTCTTT; CDR3: CASSLGTENTEAFF
size: .; V: TRBV27; length: 13; J: TRBJ1-2; D: TRBD1; DNA: TGTGCCAGCAGTTTCTCACAGGGGGGCGGCTACACCTTC; CDR3: CASSFSQGGGYTF
size: .; V: TRBV5-1; length: 13; J: TRBJ2-3; D: .; DNA: TGCGCCAGCAGCTTGGAGCAGGGAGGTACGCAGTATTTT; CDR3: CASSLEQGGTQYF
size: .; V: TRBV5-1; length: 16; J: TRBJ2-5; D: TRBD2; DNA: TGCGCCAGCAGCTCCTTGGGACTAGTGCCTCCCAAGACCCAGTACTTC; CDR3: CASSSLGLVPPKTQYF
size: .; V: TRBV18; length: 15; J: TRBJ1-5; D: .; DNA: TGTGCCAGCTCACCAGCAGGGGTGCAGGATCAGCCCCAGCATTTT; CDR3: CASSPAGVQDQPQHF
size: .; V: TRBV6-6; length: 15; J: TRBJ2-7; D: .; DNA: TGTGCCAGCAGTTCTTTTTGGGGGCAGGGGTACGAGCAGTACTTC; CDR3: CASSSFWGQGYEQYF
size: .; V: TRBV6-1; length: 12; J: TRBJ1-1; D: TRBD1; DNA: TGTGCCAGCAGTGAACGGGACAGCGAAGCTTTCTTT; CDR3: CASSERDSEAFF
size: .; V: TRBV2; length: 14; J: TRBJ1-5; D: .; DNA: TGTGCCAGCACCTCGGACAGCCTCAATCAGCCCCAGCATTTT; CDR3: CASTSDSLNQPQHF
size: .; V: TRBV29-1; length: 12; J: TRBJ1-4; D: .; DNA: TGCAGCGTTCGGCAGAGGGATGAAAAACTGTTTTTT; CDR3: CSVRQRDEKLFF
size: few; V: TRBV4-1; length: 18; J: TRBJ2-1; D: .; DNA: TGCGCCAGCAGCCATAGAGGAAAGAACCTAGGGAATAGCGATGAGCAGTTCTTC; CDR3: CASSHRGKNLGNSDEQFF
size: .; V: TRBV3-1/TRBV3-2; length: 15; J: TRBJ1-5; D: TRBD1; DNA: TGTGCCAGCAGCCAAACAGGGGGTAGCAATCAGCCCCAGCATTTT; CDR3: CASSQTGGSNQPQHF
size: .; V: TRBV9; length: 15; J: TRBJ1-1; D: .; DNA: TGTGCCAGCAGCGTAGCTACAGGGTGGGACACTGAAGCTTTCTTT; CDR3: CASSVATGWDTEAFF
size: .; V: TRBV12-3/TRBV12-4; length: 13; J: TRBJ1-3; D: .; DNA: TGTGCCAGCACCCTAAGCGGAGGAAACACCATATATTTT; CDR3: CASTLSGGNTIYF
size: .; V: TRBV13; length: 13; J: TRBJ1-1; D: .; DNA: TGTGCCAGCACGCCCAGGGGGAACACTGAAGCTTTCTTT; CDR3: CASTPRGNTEAFF
size: .; V: TRBV7-6; length: 16; J: TRBJ2-2; D: TRBD1; DNA: TGTGCCAGCAGACCAATTGGGACAGGGGGAACCGGGGAGCTGTTTTTT; CDR3: CASRPIGTGGTGELFF
size: .; V: TRBV3-1/TRBV3-2; length: 13; J: TRBJ1-2; D: .; DNA: TGTGCCAGCAGCCAAGCCGAGAACTATGGCTACACCTTC; CDR3: CASSQAENYGYTF
size: .; V: TRBV5-4; length: 14; J: TRBJ1-1; D: TRBD1; DNA: TGTGCCAGCAGCTCCGGACAGGGAGGCACTGAAGCTTTCTTT; CDR3: CASSSGQGGTEAFF
size: once; V: TRBV9; length: 18; J: TRBJ1-2; D: .; DNA: TGTGCCAGCAGCGTAGTTAAGGGGGTCTGGGACAAAAACTATGGCTACACCTTC; CDR3: CASSVVKGVWDKNYGYTF
size: .; V: TRBV18; length: 14; J: TRBJ2-1; D: TRBD2; DNA: TGTGCCAGCTCACCGAGACTAGCCGACAATGAGCAGTTCTTC; CDR3: CASSPRLADNEQFF
size: .; V: TRBV19; length: 15; J: TRBJ1-2; D: TRBD1; DNA: TGTGCCAGTAGTATACCCGGGACAGCTAACTATGGCTACACCTTC; CDR3: CASSIPGTANYGYTF
size: .; V: TRBV13; length: 19; J: TRBJ2-3; D: TRBD2; DNA: TGTGCCAGCAGCCCTTCTCGACTAGCGGGGGGGCTAAGCACAGATACGCAGTATTTT; CDR3: CASSPSRLAGGLSTDTQYF
size: .; V: TRBV2; length: 18; J: TRBJ2-7; D: TRBD1; DNA: TGTGCCAGCAGTGGGGCTGGACAGGGGGCTTTTTCCTCCTACGAGCAGTACTTC; CDR3: CASSGAGQGAFSSYEQYF
size: .; V: TRBV7-6; length: 16; J: TRBJ1-3; D: .; DNA: TGTGCCAGCAGCTTAGCGCTGGGCAGGGAAGGGGACACCATATATTTT; CDR3: CASSLALGREGDTIYF
size: .; V: TRBV7-8; length: 13; J: TRBJ2-5; D: TRBD1; DNA: TGTGCCAGCGGACAGGGGGGCGGGGAGACCCAGTACTTC; CDR3: CASGQGGGETQYF
size: once; V: TRBV28; length: 14; J: TRBJ1-1; D: .; DNA: TGTGCCAGCAGCTTTGGGGGGAGCAACACTGAAGCTTTCTTT; CDR3: CASSFGGSNTEAFF
size: .; V: TRBV7-2; length: 12; J: TRBJ1-1; D: .; DNA: TGTGCCAGCTCTTACCAACAAGACGGGGCTTTCTTT; CDR3: CASSYQQDGAFF
size: .; V: TRBV5-1; length: 17; J: TRBJ1-2; D: TRBD1; DNA: TGCGCCAGCAGCTATTCTCTACCGGGACAGTCATCTTATGGCTACACCTTC; CDR3: CASSYSLPGQSSYGYTF
size: .; V: TRBV7-2; length: 13; J: TRBJ2-5; D: TRBD2; DNA: TGTGCCAGCAGTCTACCCCCTAGCGGGGGCCTCAACTTC; CDR3: CASSLPPSGGLNF
size: .; V: TRBV6-6; length: 12; J: TRBJ1-2; D: .; DNA: TGTGCCAGCAGTTACTTCCGGGAAGGCTACACCTTC; CDR3: CASSYFREGYTF
size: once; V: TRBV7-3; length: 15; J: TRBJ2-3; D: .; DNA: TGTGCCAGCAGCCGAAAGGGGGGGATGACAGATACGCAGTATTTT; CDR3: CASSRKGGMTDTQYF
size: few; V: TRBV11-3; length: 13; J: TRBJ2-5; D: .; DNA: TGTGCCAGCAGCTCCGGACAGCAAGAGACCCAGTACTTC; CDR3: CASSSGQQETQYF
size: .; V: TRBV2; length: 15; J: TRBJ2-7; D: .; DNA: TGTGCCAGCAGTGAAGGGGCAAGTAGCTCCTACGAGCAGTACTTC; CDR3: CASSEGASSSYEQYF
size: .; V: TRBV27; length: 16; J: TRBJ1-3; D: .; DNA: TGTGCCAGCAGTTCATACGGCCAGGGTTCCGGAAACACCATATATTTT; CDR3: CASSSYGQGSGNTIYF
size: once; V: TRBV3-1/TRBV3-2; length: 15; J: TRBJ1-3; D: .; DNA: TGTGCCAGCAGCCAAGAGGGGGCGCTGGGAAACACCATATATTTT; CDR3: CASSQEGALGNTIYF
size: .; V: TRBV2; length: 14; J: TRBJ1-2; D: TRBD1; DNA: TGTGCCAGCAGACCCTGGGGGACAGGGTGGGGCTACACCTTC; CDR3: CASRPWGTGWGYTF
size: .; V: TRBV15; length: 16; J: TRBJ1-3; D: TRBD1; DNA: TGTGCCACCAGCAGAAGTCCAGGGACAGGAGGAAACACCATATATTTT; CDR3: CATSRSPGTGGNTIYF
size: .; V: TRBV2; length: 11; J: TRBJ1-1; D: TRBD1; DNA: TGTGCCAGCAGGGACAGGGGGCGAGCTTTCTTT; CDR3: CASRDRGRAFF
size: .; V: TRBV30; length: 11; J: TRBJ2-5; D: .; DNA: TGTGCCTGGAGTGCCATGGAGACCCAGTACTTC; CDR3: CAWSAMETQYF
size: .; V: TRBV30; length: 14; J: TRBJ1-2; D: TRBD1; DNA: TGTGCCTGGAGCTCAGGGGGGTCTTCTAGAGGCTACACCTTC; CDR3: CAWSSGGSSRGYTF
size: .; V: TRBV27; length: 16; J: TRBJ1-3; D: TRBD1; DNA: TGTGCCAGCAGTAAGGACAGGGAGACGTCTGGAAACACCATATATTTT; CDR3: CASSKDRETSGNTIYF
size: .; V: TRBV6-5; length: 12; J: TRBJ1-6; D: .; DNA: TGTGCCAGTAGGGGATTCGGTTCACCCCTCCACTTT; CDR3: CASRGFGSPLHF